The source of this T cell receptor (beta chain) is a study of patients and donors after allogeneic stem cell transplantation. With V trimmed by 3 bases and J by 2 bases, 3 bases remained unmatched. The CDR3 consists of 14 residues. Germline values: CDR1 DFQATT, CDR2 SNEGSKA (reference sequence). TCRdb processed the RT-PCR reads anew with MiXCR; each CDR3 protein has one entry. The sample yields about 960,000 distinct CDR3 sequences, 18% seen once. The table lists this clonotype with a few counts. The chain uses TRBV20-1 and TRBJ2-3, with TRBD2 matching over 9 bases. The clonotype comes from a human donor who was either an allogeneic HSCT recipient or a stem cell or donor lymphocyte infusion donor (not recorded which). It is not recorded whose cells these are; they may come from a transplant donor. The sequenced material came from blood, either unsorted or a sorted T cell fraction (not recorded which). For the CDR3, the DNA is TGCAGTGCTAGGAGGACTAGCGCCACAGATACGCAGTATTTT. Its translation is CSARRTSATDTQYF.